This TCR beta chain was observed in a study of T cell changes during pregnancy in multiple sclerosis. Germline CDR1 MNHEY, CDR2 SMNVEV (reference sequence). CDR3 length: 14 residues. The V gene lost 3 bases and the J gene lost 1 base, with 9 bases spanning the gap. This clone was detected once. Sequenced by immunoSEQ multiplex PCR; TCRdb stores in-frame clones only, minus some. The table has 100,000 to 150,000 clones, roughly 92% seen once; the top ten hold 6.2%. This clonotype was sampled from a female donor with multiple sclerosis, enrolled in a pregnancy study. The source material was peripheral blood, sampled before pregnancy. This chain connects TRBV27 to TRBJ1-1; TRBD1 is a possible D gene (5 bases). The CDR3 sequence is CASSFWGPNTEAFF. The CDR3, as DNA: TGTGCCAGCAGTTTTTGGGGCCCGAACACTGAAGCTTTCTTT.